This section outlines one T cell receptor (beta chain) sequence together with its context. The data stem from a study of PD-1 blockade in mismatch repair-deficient tumors. TCRdb's table, derived via immunoSEQ multiplex PCR, lists solely in-frame clones and lacks some. The table includes 70,000 to 95,000 clones, roughly 80% detected once. The CDR3 consists of 12 residues. The TCR-sequenced patients were a few responders to pembrolizumab. The chain recombines TRBV21-1 with TRBJ1-5. TRBV21-1 is shown as a pseudogene. Sequenced here: peripheral blood, sampled 44 weeks after starting pembrolizumab. This TCR came from an adult with mismatch repair-deficient cancer. CDR3 nucleotides: TGTGCCAGCAGCAAAGGGGGAAAGCCCCAGCATTTT. Protein product: CASSKGGKPQHF.